This record concerns one TCR beta chain sequence. The data stem from a study of T cells in Graves' hyperthyroidism and ophthalmopathy. At the level of the study: Specimen type is peripheral blood, collected at initial diagnosis prior to any treatment.

Lactation, pregnancy, other autoimmune disease or uncontrolled infection excluded patients. Approximately 10 ml of fresh peripheral blood supplied the PBMCs. Amplified TCR beta CDR3 regions came from RNA transcripts. The HTBI primer set served for first-round RT-PCR of the TCR CDR3. TCRdb re-called the multiplex PCR reads through MiXCR, storing one row per CDR3 protein. The sample carries roughly 400,000 distinct CDR3 sequences, around 15% recorded once. The CDR3 has 14 amino acids. Trimming removed 2 bases from V and 5 bases from J, with 12 bases in between. From germline, CDR1 is SGDLS and CDR2 YYNGEE.

The sequenced sample consisted of blood. The chain combines TRBV9 with TRBJ2-3; no firm D call. The receptor was derived from a man aged 45-65 years with Graves' ophthalmopathy. DNA for the CDR3: TGTGCCAGCAGCGTTGGGTCAGAAAAAGATACGCAGTATTTT. This gives the protein CASSVGSEKDTQYF.